A selection of T cell receptor beta chains follows, all from one sample in a study of beta chain features in type 1 diabetes. Profiled with immunoSEQ multiplex PCR; TCRdb holds only in-frame clones, not every one. The sample shows 500,000 to 700,000 clones, about 14% of them seen only once. The source material was naive CD4+ T cells from blood. These receptors came from a man aged 18 to 29 in good health. CDR3s include the opening cysteine and the closing phenylalanine or tryptophan. The order of the fields is D gene, V gene, J gene, CDR3 length, clone size, CDR3 DNA, CDR3 protein. The D gene is left open where the match is weak. Clone size, where shown, is once, few, many, or a class for clones that have expanded.

D gene: NA; V gene: TRBV19; J gene: TRBJ2-5; CDR3 length: 15; clone size: few; CDR3 DNA: TGTGCCAGTAGTATGCTCGGGAGTGGCCAAGAGACCCAGTACTTC; CDR3 protein: CASSMLGSGQETQYF
D gene: NA; V gene: TRBV4-2; J gene: TRBJ1-1; CDR3 length: 14; clone size: few; CDR3 DNA: TGTGCCAGCAGCCAGGGTTTGGGGGAAACTGAAGCTTTCTTT; CDR3 protein: CASSQGLGETEAFF
D gene: NA; V gene: TRBV15; J gene: TRBJ1-5; CDR3 length: 14; clone size: NA; CDR3 DNA: TGTGCCACCAGCAGAGTTGGGAGCAATCAGCCCCAGCATTTT; CDR3 protein: CATSRVGSNQPQHF
D gene: NA; V gene: TRBV25-1; J gene: TRBJ1-5; CDR3 length: 16; clone size: NA; CDR3 DNA: TGTGCCAGCAACCCCCCGGATGGGGCGGGCAATCAGCCCCAGCATTTT; CDR3 protein: CASNPPDGAGNQPQHF
D gene: NA; V gene: TRBV29-1; J gene: TRBJ2-2; CDR3 length: 18; clone size: few; CDR3 DNA: TGCAGCGTTGAAAACCCCGCCTCCGAGGGTAGGAACACCGGGGAGCTGTTTTTT; CDR3 protein: CSVENPASEGRNTGELFF
D gene: TRBD1; V gene: TRBV5-5; J gene: TRBJ2-2; CDR3 length: 15; clone size: NA; CDR3 DNA: TGTGCCAGCAGCTTGGGACAGGGGTACGCCGGGGAGCTGTTTTTT; CDR3 protein: CASSLGQGYAGELFF
D gene: TRBD1; V gene: TRBV28; J gene: TRBJ1-5; CDR3 length: 15; clone size: once; CDR3 DNA: TGTGCCAGCAATGCCGGGACAGGGAGCAATCAGCCCCAGCATTTT; CDR3 protein: CASNAGTGSNQPQHF
D gene: NA; V gene: TRBV28; J gene: TRBJ1-2; CDR3 length: 13; clone size: NA; CDR3 DNA: TGTGCCAGCAGATCACAGGCGGGGGATGGCTACACCTTC; CDR3 protein: CASRSQAGDGYTF
D gene: NA; V gene: TRBV10-3; J gene: TRBJ1-3; CDR3 length: 15; clone size: NA; CDR3 DNA: TGTGCCATCAGTGATACGAGGGGTTCTGGAAACACCATATATTTT; CDR3 protein: CAISDTRGSGNTIYF
D gene: TRBD1; V gene: TRBV9; J gene: TRBJ2-3; CDR3 length: 17; clone size: few; CDR3 DNA: TGTGCCAGCAGCGACCCCCGGGACAGGGGACACACAGATACGCAGTATTTT; CDR3 protein: CASSDPRDRGHTDTQYF
D gene: TRBD1; V gene: TRBV5-1; J gene: TRBJ1-1; CDR3 length: 17; clone size: few; CDR3 DNA: TGCGCCAGCAGCTTGTCCTATCGGGACAGGGGGAACACTGAAGCTTTCTTT; CDR3 protein: CASSLSYRDRGNTEAFF
D gene: NA; V gene: TRBV30; J gene: TRBJ2-3; CDR3 length: 12; clone size: NA; CDR3 DNA: TGTGCCTGGACGGGATACGGGGATACGCAGTATTTT; CDR3 protein: CAWTGYGDTQYF
D gene: TRBD1; V gene: TRBV18; J gene: TRBJ2-5; CDR3 length: 14; clone size: few; CDR3 DNA: TGTGCCAGCTCATCTCCCAGGGGGCAAGAGACCCAGTACTTC; CDR3 protein: CASSSPRGQETQYF
D gene: NA; V gene: TRBV7-8; J gene: TRBJ1-2; CDR3 length: 13; clone size: few; CDR3 DNA: TGTGCCAGCAGCTTAGATCGGTCGTCGGGCTACACCTTC; CDR3 protein: CASSLDRSSGYTF
D gene: NA; V gene: TRBV18; J gene: TRBJ1-5; CDR3 length: 14; clone size: few; CDR3 DNA: TGTGCCAGCTCACAATCCGAGTTGAGGCCGCCCCAGCATTTT; CDR3 protein: CASSQSELRPPQHF
D gene: NA; V gene: TRBV15; J gene: TRBJ1-1; CDR3 length: 11; clone size: few; CDR3 DNA: TGTGCCACCAGCAGAGGAACTGAAGCTTTCTTT; CDR3 protein: CATSRGTEAFF
D gene: NA; V gene: TRBV25-1; J gene: TRBJ1-1; CDR3 length: 13; clone size: NA; CDR3 DNA: TGTGCCAGCACCCGGACAGACTACACTGAAGCTTTCTTT; CDR3 protein: CASTRTDYTEAFF
D gene: NA; V gene: TRBV9; J gene: TRBJ2-1; CDR3 length: 16; clone size: few; CDR3 DNA: TGTGCCAGCAGCGTAGAGGGGCCGAGCTCCTACAATGAGCAGTTCTTC; CDR3 protein: CASSVEGPSSYNEQFF
D gene: TRBD1; V gene: TRBV28; J gene: TRBJ1-2; CDR3 length: 14; clone size: few; CDR3 DNA: TGTGCCAGCAGGTCTCCGGGACAGGGTAAAGGCTACACCTTC; CDR3 protein: CASRSPGQGKGYTF
D gene: NA; V gene: TRBV28; J gene: TRBJ1-5; CDR3 length: 15; clone size: few; CDR3 DNA: TGTGCCAGCAGCCCCGGGTCAGGGGGCAATCAGCCCCAGCATTTT; CDR3 protein: CASSPGSGGNQPQHF
D gene: NA; V gene: TRBV5-6; J gene: TRBJ1-5; CDR3 length: 15; clone size: NA; CDR3 DNA: TGTGCCAGCAGCTATACCGACAGGCTAAATCAGCCCCAGCATTTT; CDR3 protein: CASSYTDRLNQPQHF
D gene: NA; V gene: TRBV5-6; J gene: TRBJ2-5; CDR3 length: 12; clone size: NA; CDR3 DNA: TGTGCCAGCAGCTTGGCCTTTGAGACCCAGTACTTC; CDR3 protein: CASSLAFETQYF
D gene: TRBD1; V gene: TRBV4-3; J gene: TRBJ2-2; CDR3 length: 16; clone size: NA; CDR3 DNA: TGCGCCAGCAGCCAGGAGACAGGGTCGCGAACCGGGGAGCTGTTTTTT; CDR3 protein: CASSQETGSRTGELFF
D gene: NA; V gene: TRBV2; J gene: TRBJ1-1; CDR3 length: 14; clone size: few; CDR3 DNA: TGTGCCAGCAGATCCCTGGCCCTGAACACTGAAGCTTTCTTT; CDR3 protein: CASRSLALNTEAFF
D gene: TRBD1; V gene: TRBV7-2; J gene: TRBJ2-2; CDR3 length: 16; clone size: NA; CDR3 DNA: TGTGCCAGCAGCCGACCGGGACAGAGAAACACCGGGGAGCTGTTTTTT; CDR3 protein: CASSRPGQRNTGELFF
D gene: NA; V gene: TRBV7-2; J gene: TRBJ2-1; CDR3 length: 14; clone size: NA; CDR3 DNA: TGTGCCAGCAGCCCTACAGGGACCCACAATGAGCAGTTCTTC; CDR3 protein: CASSPTGTHNEQFF
D gene: NA; V gene: TRBV6-5; J gene: TRBJ1-6; CDR3 length: 16; clone size: NA; CDR3 DNA: TGTGCCAGCAGTTACTCGTATTCGGCCGAGAATTCACCCCTCCACTTT; CDR3 protein: CASSYSYSAENSPLHF
D gene: TRBD1; V gene: TRBV11-2; J gene: TRBJ1-1; CDR3 length: 14; clone size: NA; CDR3 DNA: TGTGCCAGCAGCCGCTCGACAGGGATCGCTGAAGCTTTCTTT; CDR3 protein: CASSRSTGIAEAFF
D gene: NA; V gene: TRBV7-6; J gene: TRBJ1-1; CDR3 length: 18; clone size: few; CDR3 DNA: TGTGCCAGCAGCTCACATCTACGGGACCGACGACTGAACACTGAAGCTTTCTTT; CDR3 protein: CASSSHLRDRRLNTEAFF
D gene: TRBD1; V gene: TRBV27; J gene: TRBJ1-5; CDR3 length: 18; clone size: once; CDR3 DNA: TGTGCCAGCAGTTCCCTCCGGGACAGGGGGGGAAGCAATCAGCCCCAGCATTTT; CDR3 protein: CASSSLRDRGGSNQPQHF
D gene: TRBD2; V gene: TRBV5-1; J gene: TRBJ2-7; CDR3 length: 16; clone size: NA; CDR3 DNA: TGCGCCAGCAGCCCGGGACTAGCGGGGGCCTCATACGAGCAGTACTTC; CDR3 protein: CASSPGLAGASYEQYF
D gene: NA; V gene: TRBV10-3; J gene: TRBJ2-2; CDR3 length: 15; clone size: NA; CDR3 DNA: TGTGCCATCAGTCCGGACACCTCTAACACCGGGGAGCTGTTTTTT; CDR3 protein: CAISPDTSNTGELFF
D gene: TRBD2; V gene: TRBV5-1; J gene: TRBJ2-1; CDR3 length: 15; clone size: NA; CDR3 DNA: TGCGCCAGCAGCCCACTAGCGGGAGTCGACAATGAGCAGTTCTTC; CDR3 protein: CASSPLAGVDNEQFF
D gene: NA; V gene: TRBV30; J gene: TRBJ1-5; CDR3 length: 14; clone size: NA; CDR3 DNA: TGTGCCTGGAGTGGCGACAGTTTATATCAGCCCCAGCATTTT; CDR3 protein: CAWSGDSLYQPQHF
D gene: NA; V gene: TRBV10-3; J gene: TRBJ2-5; CDR3 length: 14; clone size: NA; CDR3 DNA: TGTGCCATCAGTGAGGCCCCCTCCCCGGCGACCCAGTACTTC; CDR3 protein: CAISEAPSPATQYF
D gene: TRBD1; V gene: TRBV2; J gene: TRBJ2-3; CDR3 length: 16; clone size: few; CDR3 DNA: TGTGCCAGCAGCCAGACAGGGGCGTGGGGCACAGATACGCAGTATTTT; CDR3 protein: CASSQTGAWGTDTQYF
D gene: TRBD1; V gene: TRBV28; J gene: TRBJ1-3; CDR3 length: 15; clone size: NA; CDR3 DNA: TGTGCCAGCATTTCAGGGGGTCACTCTGGAAACACCATATATTTT; CDR3 protein: CASISGGHSGNTIYF
D gene: TRBD1; V gene: TRBV19; J gene: TRBJ1-1; CDR3 length: 16; clone size: few; CDR3 DNA: TGTGCCAGTAGTCCCTCCGGACAGGGGGCGAACACTGAAGCTTTCTTT; CDR3 protein: CASSPSGQGANTEAFF
D gene: TRBD1; V gene: TRBV10-3; J gene: TRBJ2-2; CDR3 length: 16; clone size: NA; CDR3 DNA: TGTGCCATCAGCTTCGGAGAGCAGGGGGCCGCCGGGGAGCTGTTTTTT; CDR3 protein: CAISFGEQGAAGELFF
D gene: NA; V gene: TRBV7-9; J gene: TRBJ2-7; CDR3 length: 14; clone size: few; CDR3 DNA: TGTGCCAGCAGCCCAGGAGGAGATTCCAACGAGCAGTACTTC; CDR3 protein: CASSPGGDSNEQYF
D gene: TRBD1; V gene: TRBV6-5; J gene: TRBJ1-1; CDR3 length: 16; clone size: few; CDR3 DNA: TGTGCCAGCAGTTACTCCCCCGTCCCGGGACAGGGTGGTGCTTTCTTT; CDR3 protein: CASSYSPVPGQGGAFF
D gene: NA; V gene: TRBV18; J gene: TRBJ1-5; CDR3 length: 13; clone size: NA; CDR3 DNA: TGTGCCAGCTCAGAGACGCGGGACCAGCCCCAGCATTTT; CDR3 protein: CASSETRDQPQHF
D gene: TRBD2; V gene: TRBV9; J gene: TRBJ2-7; CDR3 length: 15; clone size: few; CDR3 DNA: TGTGCCAGCAGCGTAGGAGGGACTAAGACCTACGAGCAGTACTTC; CDR3 protein: CASSVGGTKTYEQYF
D gene: TRBD1; V gene: TRBV23-1; J gene: TRBJ1-4; CDR3 length: 19; clone size: NA; CDR3 DNA: TGCGCCAGCAGTCAATCAGACGGGACAGGGACTCTAGGCGGGGAAAAACTGTTTTTT; CDR3 protein: CASSQSDGTGTLGGEKLFF
D gene: NA; V gene: TRBV10-3; J gene: TRBJ2-7; CDR3 length: 16; clone size: few; CDR3 DNA: TGTGCCATCAGTGAGTCGACCGGGGGCCTCTCCTACGAGCAGTACTTC; CDR3 protein: CAISESTGGLSYEQYF
D gene: TRBD1; V gene: TRBV30; J gene: TRBJ1-6; CDR3 length: 15; clone size: NA; CDR3 DNA: TGTGCCTGGAGTGTGGGAGGGGGCAGTAATTCACCCCTCCACTTT; CDR3 protein: CAWSVGGGSNSPLHF
D gene: NA; V gene: TRBV20-1; J gene: TRBJ1-5; CDR3 length: 11; clone size: few; CDR3 DNA: TGCAGTGCCAGGGCTGTTGGGCCCCAGCATTTT; CDR3 protein: CSARAVGPQHF
D gene: NA; V gene: TRBV5-1; J gene: TRBJ1-2; CDR3 length: 15; clone size: few; CDR3 DNA: TGCGCCAGCAGCCAACCCATTGAGGGACACTATGGCTACACCTTC; CDR3 protein: CASSQPIEGHYGYTF
D gene: TRBD1; V gene: TRBV18; J gene: TRBJ2-7; CDR3 length: 15; clone size: few; CDR3 DNA: TGTGCCAGCTCACCACCAGGACAGGGAGAGTACGAGCAGTACTTC; CDR3 protein: CASSPPGQGEYEQYF
D gene: TRBD2; V gene: TRBV6-6; J gene: TRBJ2-7; CDR3 length: 14; clone size: NA; CDR3 DNA: TGTGCCAGCAGTTACAGGCTAGCGGGAGACGAGCAGTACTTC; CDR3 protein: CASSYRLAGDEQYF
D gene: NA; V gene: TRBV28; J gene: TRBJ1-1; CDR3 length: 13; clone size: NA; CDR3 DNA: TGTGCCAGCAGTCGGTCTCCCACAGGGTTGGCTTTCTTT; CDR3 protein: CASSRSPTGLAFF
D gene: NA; V gene: TRBV6-5; J gene: TRBJ2-1; CDR3 length: 11; clone size: NA; CDR3 DNA: TGTGCCAGCAGTTTCGGCAATGAGCAGTTCTTC; CDR3 protein: CASSFGNEQFF